This TCR beta chain was obtained from a study of shared clonotypes between healthy human individuals. Turning to the study itself: Contributing individuals were a couple of females and three males aged 18 to 49. Study-wide points: Sorted-subset samples were not fully sequenced, rarefaction indicated. Few donors restricted represented genetic and exposure-history diversity.

The data were produced by immunoSEQ multiplex PCR, yet TCRdb's version contains in-frame clones alone and is incomplete. The sample consists of under 2,500,000 clones, roughly 95% of them appearing once. This CDR3 is built from 15 residues. The V and J ends lost 4 bases and 5 bases respectively, with 15 bases between them. The germline V gene has CDR1 MGHRA and CDR2 YSYEKL. Splitting the CD4+ cells yielded a CD45RA+ naive subset and a CD45RA-negative memory subset. A word on this clone: Its antigen remains unknown.

This rearrangement joins TRBV4-1 to TRBJ1-5, with a tentative D call TRBD1 (6 bases). The receptor comes from a man aged 18 to 29 in good health. The sample comprised naive CD4+ T cells sorted from blood. Noted subset: CD45RA+ positively selected. The CDR3 coding sequence is TGCGCCAGCAGCCCGAAGGAGGGGGATCATCAGCCCCAGCATTTT. It translates to CASSPKEGDHQPQHF.